This passage covers 15 T cell receptor beta chains from one sample sequenced in a study of blood T cell repertoires in COVID-19. Libraries were prepared by immunoSEQ multiplex PCR; TCRdb keeps only in-frame clonotypes and omits some of them. Of roughly 260,000 clones in the sample, approximately 77% were seen once. Source material: peripheral blood. The receptors originated from a young woman with acute or convalescent COVID-19.

The chain carries TRBV20-1 and TRBJ1-2; 7 bases line up with TRBD1. The ends lost 3 bases at V and 6 bases at J; junction bases unmatched: 13. This CDR3 is built from 15 residues. From germline, CDR1 is DFQATT and CDR2 SNEGSKA (reference sequence). The CDR3 spells CSASLVSGGVDGYTF. As DNA, the CDR3 is TGCAGTGCTAGTTTGGTATCAGGGGGAGTAGATGGCTACACCTTC.

The CDR3, as DNA: TGTGCCAACACTAACAGGGCAAGCTCCTATAATTCACCCCTCCACTTT. The encoded protein is CANTNRASSYNSPLHF. The rearrangement links TRBV10-3 to TRBJ1-6; maybe TRBD1 (6 bases). The CDR3 runs to 16 residues. Between the trimmed V and J ends, which lost 10 bases and 0 bases, there was a span of 16 bases. Germline CDR1 and CDR2: ENHRY and SYGVKD.

On this clone itself: In the same sample, other DNA sequences code for this CDR3. The chain is built from TRBV6-6 and TRBJ2-1; tentative D call: TRBD1 (6 bases). There are 15 residues in the CDR3. The V gene's germline CDR1 is MNHNY and CDR2 SVGAGI (reference sequence). Between the trimmed V and J ends, which lost 2 bases and 2 bases, there was a span of 10 bases. CDR3 amino acids: CASSYGGGAYNEQFF. CDR3 nucleotide sequence: TGTGCCAGCAGTTACGGTGGGGGCGCCTACAATGAGCAGTTCTTC.

The chain uses TRBV6-1 and TRBJ2-5; maybe TRBD2 (5 bases). V lost 2 bases to trimming and J lost 3 bases, with 19 bases between them. CDR1 and CDR2 (germline): MNHNS, SASEGT. The CDR3 sequence is 17 residues long. The DNA for the CDR3 is TGTGCCAGCAGTGAACTCCAGGCGGCTAGCCGGAAAGAGACCCAGTACTTC. Translated, it gives CASSELQAASRKETQYF.

V is TRBV28 and J is TRBJ2-5; D remains ambiguous. V was trimmed by 10 bases and J by 5 bases, leaving 20 bases between them. Germline lookup yields CDR1 MDHEN and CDR2 SYDVKM. The CDR3 is 14 residues long. The chain's CDR3 is CATTRNRIKETQYF. The CDR3, as DNA: TGTGCCACCACCAGAAACAGAATCAAGGAGACCCAGTACTTC.

On this clone itself: The junction differs from germline at one of its ends, possibly a read error. The rearrangement joins TRBV7-7 to TRBJ2-1; 8 bases are shared with TRBD2. The CDR3 totals 14 residues. Germline V gene sequence: CDR1 SSHAT, CDR2 FNYEAQ (reference sequence). The CDR3 DNA reads as TGTGCTAGCAGCCGCGGGACTAGGGACAATGAGCAGTTCTTC. It codes for CASSRGTRDNEQFF.

This chain connects TRBV7-3 to TRBJ2-1; 11 positions match TRBD2. J was trimmed by 7 bases and V by 5 bases; bases with no gene match: 13. CDR1 is SGHTA and CDR2 is FQGTGA in the germline V gene. The CDR3 is 17 amino acids. The chain's CDR3 is CASSILAGVGNMNEQFF. Here the CDR3 DNA reads TGTGCCAGCAGCATACTAGCGGGAGTGGGGAATATGAATGAGCAGTTCTTC.

This clone appeared a few times. This chain connects TRBV13 to TRBJ2-7; no firm D call. In germline, CDR1 is PRHDT, CDR2 FYEKMQ (reference sequence). CDR3 length: 14 amino acids. With 4 bases removed from V and 0 bases from J, the gap between germline ends came to 10 bases. The CDR3 nucleotides read TGTGCCAGCAGCTCCGGTTCCGGCTCCTACGAGCAGTACTTC. This codes for CASSSGSGSYEQYF.

The genes are TRBV4-3 and TRBJ1-5; D is uncertain. The CDR3 spans 13 residues. Germline V lookup: CDR1 LGHNA, CDR2 YSLEER. Trimming left V 6 bases short and J 4 bases short, with 10 bases between. CDR3 sequence (DNA): TGCGCCAGCAGTAGCGCCCTGAATCAGCCCCAGCATTTT. This translates into CASSSALNQPQHF.

The rearrangement joins TRBV5-1 to TRBJ1-4, with 8 bases aligning to TRBD1. This CDR3 has 15 amino acids. In germline, CDR1 is SGHRS, CDR2 YFSETQ. After removal of 3 bases from V and 5 bases from J, the junction contained 6 bases not matched to a gene. This CDR3 reads CASSSQGAANEKLFF. The CDR3 DNA is TGCGCCAGCAGCTCCCAGGGGGCCGCGAATGAAAAACTGTTTTTT.

CDR3 nucleotide sequence: TGCGCCAGCAGCTCAGGGTCAAGCACTGAAGCTTTCTTT. Protein: CASSSGSSTEAFF. This sequence joins TRBV5-1 and TRBJ1-1; maybe TRBD1 (5 bases). V was clipped by 3 bases and J by 4 bases, with 10 bases between them. Germline values: CDR1 SGHRS, CDR2 YFSETQ. This CDR3 has 13 amino acids.

The chain is built from TRBV6-5 and TRBJ2-1; 8 nucleotides agree with TRBD1. After removal of 6 bases from V and 7 bases from J, the junction contained 8 bases not matched to a gene. This CDR3 contains 14 residues. Per the germline V gene, CDR1 is MNHEY and CDR2 is SVGAGI. This CDR3 is CASRTSGQVNEQFF. Here the CDR3 DNA reads TGTGCCAGCAGGACGTCGGGACAGGTGAATGAGCAGTTCTTC.

The chain carries TRBV18 and TRBJ2-7, with 9 nucleotides matching TRBD1. Germline V gene data show CDR1 as KGHSH and CDR2 as LQKENI. The CDR3 loop spans 16 amino acids. The V gene end was trimmed by 1 base and the J gene end by 5 bases; junction bases not matched to a gene: 9. The CDR3 coding sequence is TGTGCCAGCTCACCACGCTGGGGACAGGGATCCCACGAGCAGTACTTC. Amino acids: CASSPRWGQGSHEQYF.

V and J are TRBV9 and TRBJ1-2; no firm D call. V lost 0 bases, J lost 6 bases, and 6 bases lay in between. This CDR3 contains 12 residues. The germline CDR1 and CDR2 sequences are SGDLS and YYNGEE. As DNA, the CDR3 is TGTGCCAGCAGCGTAGGGGCCGATGGCTACACCTTC. It codes for CASSVGADGYTF. The full variable domain, completed using reference TRBV9 and TRBJ1-2, is DSGVTQTPKHLITATGQRVTLRCSPRSGDLSVYWYQQSLDQGLQFLIQYYNGEERAKGNILERFSAQQFPDLHSELNLSSLELGDSALYFCASSVGADGYTFGSGTRLTVV.

This clone was picked up one time. A much larger clone lies one base from this, so it may be a read error. The chain employs TRBV11-2 and TRBJ1-1; D not resolved. The ends were cut back, 2 bases at V and 1 base at J, with 5 bases in the middle. This CDR3 contains 13 residues. CDR1 is SGHAT and CDR2 is FQNNGV in the germline V gene. The CDR3 reads CASSLSGNTEAFF. CDR3 in DNA: TGTGCCAGCAGCTTATCGGGGAACACTGAAGCTTTCTTT.